This TCR beta chain was captured by sequencing in a study of cytomegalovirus exposure and HLA in healthy donors. CDR3 size: 16 residues. The V and J ends lost 0 bases and 0 bases respectively, with 11 bases between them. The germline gives CDR1 SGHRS, CDR2 YFSETQ. Using immunoSEQ multiplex PCR, the repertoire was profiled, and TCRdb retains in-frame clones only, with some absent. The table has under 200,000 clones, about 90% seen once. This receptor was taken from a woman aged 18-35 years in good health and CMV-seropositive. This chain links TRBV5-1 with TRBJ2-3, with D possibly being TRBD2 (6 bases). The sequencing sample was made of PBMCs. The CDR3 sequence: CASSLDVAVSTDTQYF. The DNA of the CDR3 is TGCGCCAGCAGCTTGGACGTAGCGGTAAGCACAGATACGCAGTATTTT.